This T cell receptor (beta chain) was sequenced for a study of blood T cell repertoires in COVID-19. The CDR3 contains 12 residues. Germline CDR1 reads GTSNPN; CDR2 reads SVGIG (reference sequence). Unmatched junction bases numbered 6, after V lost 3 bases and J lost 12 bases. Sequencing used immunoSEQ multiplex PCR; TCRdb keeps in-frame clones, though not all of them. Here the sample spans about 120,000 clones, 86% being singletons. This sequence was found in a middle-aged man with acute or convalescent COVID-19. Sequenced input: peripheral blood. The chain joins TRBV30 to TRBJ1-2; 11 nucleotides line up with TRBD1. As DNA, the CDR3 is TGTGCCTGGAGACAAGGGACAGGGGGGGACACCTTC. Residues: CAWRQGTGGDTF.